The 28 T cell receptor beta chains below all came from one sample that was sequenced in a study of cytomegalovirus exposure and HLA in healthy donors (dated by TCRdb to about 2017). The library relied on the immunoSEQ multiplex PCR assay. For the multiplex PCR, a mixture combining 60 forward primers for TCR Vbeta segments and 13 reverse primers for TCR Jbeta segments was used. In TCRdb, the immuneACCESS table is reduced to in-frame sequences with V and J assigned. These tables do not hold every clone; where another copy was compared, an unresolved V gene accounts for under half, and the others remain unexplained. The sample yields some 240,000 clones; 92% were counted once. Clones ranked in the top ten supply about 1.5% of the sample. Material: PBMCs. Receptors originate from a girl aged 2 to 9 in good health and CMV-seronegative.

This clone was picked up one time. This specimen includes other DNA sequences encoding the same CDR3. The chain recombines TRBV5-1 with TRBJ2-5, with a possible D match to TRBD1 (5 bases). This CDR3 has 11 amino acids. V dropped 5 bases and J dropped 5 bases, with 7 bases sitting between them. Per the germline V gene, CDR1 is SGHRS and CDR2 is YFSETQ. CDR3 sequence (DNA): TGCGCCAGCAGTTCAGGGGAGACCCAGTACTTC. Translation: CASSSGETQYF.

The CDR3: CAISESFLAGAYNEQFF. Written as DNA, the CDR3 is TGTGCCATCAGTGAGAGTTTTCTAGCGGGAGCGTACAATGAGCAGTTCTTC. This rearrangement joins TRBV10-3 to TRBJ2-1, with TRBD2 matching over 10 bases. Germline assignment: CDR1 ENHRY and CDR2 SYGVKD. The CDR3 totals 17 residues. The V and J ends lost 2 bases and 4 bases, in that order; junction bases with no gene match: 8.

The chain couples TRBV2 to TRBJ2-5; tentative D call: TRBD1 (5 bases). The germline V gene encodes CDR1 SNHLY and CDR2 FYNNEI. Trimming took off 3 bases at V and 3 bases at J, with 8 bases between the two ends. The CDR3 has 13 amino acids. The CDR3: CASSDDSKETQYF. The CDR3 nucleotides read TGTGCCAGCAGTGACGACAGTAAAGAGACCCAGTACTTC.

This sequence joins TRBV5-5 and TRBJ2-3, with D possibly being TRBD2 (5 bases). Trimming removed 3 bases from V and 5 bases from J, with 13 bases in between. CDR3 length: 14 residues. Germline V gene sequence: CDR1 SGHKS, CDR2 YYEKEE (reference sequence). The CDR3 sequence: CASSSPGLGDTQYF. CDR3 nucleotides: TGTGCCAGCAGCTCCCCGGGGTTGGGAGATACGCAGTATTTT.

The rearrangement uses TRBV21-1 and TRBJ2-1; the D call TRBD2 from the table was never checked on the DNA. TRBV21-1 is classified as a pseudogene. The CDR3 runs 15 residues. CDR3: CASSMGREGDNEQFF. CDR3 nucleotide sequence: TGTGCCAGCAGCATGGGGAGGGAGGGCGACAATGAGCAGTTCTTC.

This chain links TRBV28 with TRBJ2-7; D not certain. V was pared by 2 bases and J by 3 bases, with 5 bases between. The CDR3 covers 12 residues. Germline assignment: CDR1 MDHEN and CDR2 SYDVKM. In DNA form, the CDR3 reads TGTGCCAGCAGTTTAATAGTCTACGAGCAGTACTTC. Amino acid sequence: CASSLIVYEQYF.

The sample holds one count of this clone. A read error is likely, as this CDR3 ends without the conserved phenylalanine or tryptophan. The V and J genes are TRBV6-6 and TRBJ1-5, with 8 bases identical to TRBD1. Germline CDR1 and CDR2: MNHNY and SVGAGI (reference sequence). The CDR3 totals 16 residues. J was trimmed by 1 base and V by 8 bases; bases with no gene match: 10. The CDR3 spells CASLSDRGGSNQPQHS. CDR3 DNA: TGTGCCAGCCTCTCCGACAGGGGAGGAAGCAATCAGCCCCAGCATTCT.

This rearrangement joins TRBV18 to TRBJ1-3; a possible D gene is TRBD1 (5 bases). Germline CDR1 is KGHSH and CDR2 is LQKENI. The ends were cut back, 3 bases at V and 2 bases at J, with 8 bases in the middle. The CDR3 loop spans 14 amino acids. CDR3 amino acids: CASSPVQAGNTIYF. As DNA, the CDR3 is TGTGCCAGCTCACCCGTACAGGCTGGAAACACCATATATTTT. The full variable domain, rest sourced from reference TRBV18 and TRBJ1-3, is NAGVMQNPRHLVRRRGQEARLRCSPMKGHSHVYWYRQLPEEGLKFMVYLQKENIIDESGMPKERFSAEFPKEGPSILRIQQVVRGDSAAYFCASSPVQAGNTIYFGEGSWLTVV.

The rearrangement uses TRBV4-2 and TRBJ1-6, with D perhaps TRBD1 (5 bases). The CDR3 extends over 17 amino acids. V was trimmed by 1 base and J by 4 bases, leaving 14 bases between them. The germline CDR1 and CDR2 sequences are LGHNA and YNFKEQ. CDR3 in amino acids: CASSQGGGDRYNSPLHF. DNA of the CDR3: TGTGCCAGCAGCCAAGGGGGAGGGGACCGATATAATTCACCCCTCCACTTT.

This sequence joins TRBV5-1 and TRBJ2-1; 14 bases agree with TRBD2. Germline CDR1 and CDR2: SGHRS and YFSETQ. J lost 0 bases, V lost 8 bases, and 1 base had no gene match. The CDR3 consists of 15 residues. Here the CDR3 reads CASGLAGGSYNEQFF. DNA for the CDR3: TGCGCCAGTGGACTAGCGGGGGGCTCCTACAATGAGCAGTTCTTC.

This sequence joins TRBV28 and TRBJ2-7, with 9 bases that match TRBD2. The CDR3 length is 14 residues. The V gene end was trimmed by 1 base and the J gene end by 4 bases; junction bases not matched to a gene: 2. Germline CDR1 is MDHEN and CDR2 is SYDVKM. CDR3 in amino acids: CASSLLAGDYEQYF. The CDR3 DNA follows: TGTGCCAGCAGTTTATTAGCGGGAGATTACGAGCAGTACTTC.

The chain employs TRBV4-1 and TRBJ2-1, with TRBD2 matching 14 bases. From germline, CDR1 is MGHRA and CDR2 YSYEKL. The V gene end was trimmed by 1 base and the J gene end by 15 bases; junction bases not matched to a gene: 2. The CDR3 is made up of 13 amino acids. DNA for the CDR3: TGCGCCAGCAGCCAAGGACTAGCGGGGGGGCGGTTCTTC. Translating it yields CASSQGLAGGRFF.

This sequence joins TRBV6-6 and TRBJ2-1; weak D call: TRBD2 (7 bases). The germline CDR1 and CDR2 sequences are MNHNY and SVGAGI (reference sequence). The CDR3 length is 15 residues. Trimming removed 4 bases at V and 0 bases at J, with 10 bases between. The CDR3 is CASSWRGGSYNEQFF. The CDR3 bases are TGTGCCAGCAGTTGGAGGGGGGGCTCCTACAATGAGCAGTTCTTC.

The table lists this clone with a count of one. The chain is built from TRBV2 and TRBJ2-1, with 8 bases fitting TRBD2. The V gene's germline CDR1 is SNHLY and CDR2 FYNNEI. The CDR3 is made up of 15 amino acids. J lost 2 bases, V lost 6 bases, and 6 bases had no gene match. The CDR3 is CASRGQRGTYNEQFF. CDR3 DNA sequence: TGTGCCAGCAGAGGCCAGCGGGGGACCTACAATGAGCAGTTCTTC.

This clone turned up a few times. J is TRBJ2-5 and V is TRBV6-5; 7 bases fit TRBD2. The trim removed 2 bases at V and 3 bases at J, leaving 0 bases unmatched. The germline V gene encodes CDR1 MNHEY and CDR2 SVGAGI. The CDR3 extends over 13 amino acids. CDR3 nucleotides: TGTGCCAGCAGTTACCGGGGGGAAGAGACCCAGTACTTC. Its protein product is CASSYRGEETQYF.

This chain joins TRBV6-5 and TRBJ2-2; D perhaps matches TRBD2 (5 bases). V was cut by 8 bases and J by 6 bases, with 10 bases left in between. The CDR3 spans 12 residues. Germline V gene sequence: CDR1 MNHEY, CDR2 SVGAGI. CDR3 residues: CASGRRAGELFF. The CDR3 DNA follows: TGTGCCAGCGGACGGCGGGCCGGGGAGCTGTTTTTT.

The rearrangement uses TRBV7-3 and TRBJ2-2; 8 bases agree with TRBD2. CDR1 is SGHTA, CDR2 FQGTGA, per germline. Trimming at V came to 5 bases and at J to 5 bases, leaving 10 bases not matched to a gene. The CDR3 sequence is 16 residues long. The CDR3 is CASSTGGGPGTGELFF. In DNA form, the CDR3 reads TGTGCCAGCAGCACCGGCGGGGGGCCGGGGACCGGGGAGCTGTTTTTT.

The V call is TRBV9, the J call TRBJ2-1, with TRBD2 matching over 14 bases. CDR3 size: 15 residues. With 9 bases clipped from V and 8 bases from J, the junction kept 10 bases outside the gene matches. Looked up from germline, CDR1 is SGDLS and CDR2 is YYNGEE. The CDR3 region is CATSTSGGAWDEQFF. The CDR3 DNA follows: TGTGCCACCTCGACTAGCGGGGGGGCTTGGGATGAGCAGTTCTTC.

This CDR3 is CASSPSPNTEAFF. Here the CDR3 DNA reads TGTGCCAGCAGCCCCTCCCCCAACACTGAAGCTTTCTTT. The chain has TRBV6-1 and TRBJ1-1; D is uncertain. Trimming stripped 6 bases from V and 2 bases from J, with 10 bases between. The CDR3 has 13 residues. Germline assignment: CDR1 MNHNS and CDR2 SASEGT.

The rearrangement links TRBV12-5 to TRBJ2-7; possible D gene TRBD2, 6 bases. The CDR3 totals 16 residues. Trimming left V 0 bases short and J 3 bases short, with 15 bases between. Germline-derived CDR1 and CDR2 are LGHNT and FRNRAP. CDR3 DNA: TGTGCTAGTGGTTTGGTACTGGCCGGGGGAGTCTACGAGCAGTACTTC. Translating gives CASGLVLAGGVYEQYF.

This clone was detected a few times. The rearrangement links TRBV9 to TRBJ2-7, with TRBD1 identical over 8 bases. Germline lookup yields CDR1 SGDLS and CDR2 YYNGEE. There are 14 residues in the CDR3. The J segment lost 2 bases and the V segment lost 2 bases, leaving 3 bases of the junction unmatched. The CDR3 DNA is TGTGCCAGCAGCGTGACAGGGGACCCCTACGAGCAGTACTTC. This encodes CASSVTGDPYEQYF.

The rearrangement links TRBV5-6 to TRBJ1-6; no reliable D call. The V and J ends lost 4 bases and 6 bases respectively, with 11 bases between them. This CDR3 contains 14 residues. Germline assignment: CDR1 SGHDT and CDR2 YYEEEE. CDR3 sequence (DNA): TGTGCCAGCAGCCCTGGAACAGCTAATTCACCCCTCCACTTT. It translates to CASSPGTANSPLHF.

This clone was recorded only once. The genes are TRBV6-1 and TRBJ1-5, with D possibly TRBD1 on 5 matching bases. This CDR3 is built from 14 residues. Trimming took 5 bases from V and 4 from J, leaving 12 bases between them. From germline, CDR1 is MNHNS and CDR2 SASEGT. CDR3 bases: TGTGCCAGCAGTTTGGGGGGACGGAATCAGCCCCAGCATTTT. Translation gives CASSLGGRNQPQHF.

The J gene is TRBJ1-2, the V gene TRBV27; D gene ambiguous. Trimming stripped 3 bases from V and 1 base from J, with 6 bases between. Per the germline V gene, CDR1 is MNHEY and CDR2 is SMNVEV (reference sequence). CDR3 size: 13 residues. The chain's CDR3 is CASSFGGNYGYTF. The CDR3 nucleotides read TGTGCCAGCAGTTTTGGAGGTAACTATGGCTACACCTTC.

The chain employs TRBV27 and TRBJ2-7; 8 bases agree with TRBD1. J lost 7 bases, V lost 5 bases, and 7 bases had no gene match. The CDR3 is made up of 13 amino acids. The germline gives CDR1 MNHEY, CDR2 SMNVEV (reference sequence). CDR3: CASSLTGVREQYF. The CDR3 nucleotides are TGTGCCAGCAGTCTGACAGGGGTGCGGGAGCAGTACTTC.

The V gene is TRBV15, the J gene TRBJ2-7, with unresolved D. Trimming left V 3 bases short and J 2 bases short, with 11 bases between. This CDR3 has 14 amino acids. Germline values: CDR1 LNHNV, CDR2 YYDKDF (reference sequence). DNA for the CDR3: TGTGCCACCAGCAGGGCCCAGGCCCCCTACGAGCAGTACTTC. Translating it yields CATSRAQAPYEQYF.

Worth noting for this clone: In the same sample, other DNA sequences code for this CDR3. This chain joins TRBV5-6 and TRBJ2-2; D remains ambiguous. Trimming removed 2 bases from V and 5 bases from J, with 4 bases in between. The germline V gene encodes CDR1 SGHDT and CDR2 YYEEEE. This CDR3 comprises 12 residues. CDR3 in DNA: TGTGCCAGCAGCTTAGCAACCGGGGAGCTGTTTTTT. This codes for CASSLATGELFF.

V usage is TRBV18 and J usage is TRBJ2-6; 11 bases map to TRBD2. This CDR3 comprises 19 residues. Germline CDR1 is KGHSH and CDR2 is LQKENI. V dropped 2 bases and J dropped 4; count of bases not matched to a gene: 10. The CDR3 loop is CASSPIITSGGTGANVLTF. CDR3 coding DNA: TGTGCCAGCTCACCAATCATTACTAGCGGGGGCACCGGGGCCAACGTCCTGACTTTC. The whole variable domain, remainder taken from reference TRBV18 and TRBJ2-6, is NAGVMQNPRHLVRRRGQEARLRCSPMKGHSHVYWYRQLPEEGLKFMVYLQKENIIDESGMPKERFSAEFPKEGPSILRIQQVVRGDSAAYFCASSPIITSGGTGANVLTFGAGSRLTVL.